This T cell receptor beta chain derives from a study of T cell repertoires in cytomegalovirus infection. The overall study: Public TCR beta signatures provided an indication of both CMV infection and a matching HLA type. Broader study findings: Dominating the ex vivo response were TCR beta clonotypes that were CMV-specific and HLA-C-restricted. Cumulative frequency of public TCR beta families picked out carriers of CMV plus the relevant HLA.

TCRdb processed the reads anew with MiXCR; each CDR3 protein has one entry. The data hold roughly 190,000 distinct CDR3 sequences, with 9.5% observed a single time. Worth noting for this clonotype: The antigen is undetermined.

This TCR was recovered from a human donor in good health (CMV status not recorded). Some clones in this sample may be carry-over from other donors' samples. Sequencing was done on a sample of PBMCs.

Here the CDR3 reads CASSHATGKNQPQHF. CDR3 in DNA: TGTGCCAGCAGTCACGCGACAGGCAAAAATCAGCCCCAGCATTTT. The J gene is TRBJ1-5, the V gene TRBV6-2 or TRBV6-3, with a possible D match to TRBD1 (6 bases). CDR3 length: 15 amino acids. V was trimmed by 5 bases and J by 4 bases, leaving 15 bases between them. Germline CDR1 is MNHEY and CDR2 is SVGEGT.